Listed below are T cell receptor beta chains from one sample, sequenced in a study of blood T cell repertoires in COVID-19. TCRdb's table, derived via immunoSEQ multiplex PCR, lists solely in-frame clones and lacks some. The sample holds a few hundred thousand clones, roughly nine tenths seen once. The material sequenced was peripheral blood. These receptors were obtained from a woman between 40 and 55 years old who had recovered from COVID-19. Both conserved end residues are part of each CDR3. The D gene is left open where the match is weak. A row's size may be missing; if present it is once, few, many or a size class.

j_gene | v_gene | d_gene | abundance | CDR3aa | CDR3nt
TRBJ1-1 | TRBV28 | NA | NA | CASSLQGTEAFF | TGTGCCAGCAGCTTACAGGGCACTGAAGCTTTCTTT
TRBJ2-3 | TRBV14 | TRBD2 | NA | CASSQDPGLAGYF | TGTGCCAGCAGCCAAGATCCTGGACTAGCGGGGTATTTT
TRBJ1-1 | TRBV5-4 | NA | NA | CASSLSGDTEAFF | TGTGCCAGCAGCCTCTCAGGGGACACTGAAGCTTTCTTT
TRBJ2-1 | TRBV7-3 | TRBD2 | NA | CASSLRGGGSLYNEQFF | TGTGCCAGCAGCTTAAGGGGAGGCGGGAGTTTGTACAATGAGCAGTTCTTC
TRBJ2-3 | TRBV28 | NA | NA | CASSSTTDTQYF | TGTGCCAGCAGTTCAACTACAGATACGCAGTATTTT
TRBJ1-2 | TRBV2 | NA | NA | CASSLLEGGYTF | TGTGCCAGCAGTCTATTGGAGGGTGGCTACACCTTC
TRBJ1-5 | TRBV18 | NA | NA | CASSPGGGDQPQHF | TGTGCCAGCTCACCCGGTGGAGGGGATCAGCCCCAGCATTTT
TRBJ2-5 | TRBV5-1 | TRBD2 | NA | CASSLGGSGSWETQYF | TGCGCCAGCAGCTTGGGTGGTAGCGGGAGTTGGGAGACCCAGTACTTC
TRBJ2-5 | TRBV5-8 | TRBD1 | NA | CASSLSVTGIGETQYF | TGTGCCAGCAGCCTTAGCGTGACAGGGATAGGGGAGACCCAGTACTTC
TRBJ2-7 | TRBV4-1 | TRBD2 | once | CASSLLPSGLAAYEQYF | TGCGCCAGCAGCCTCCTCCCGTCGGGACTAGCGGCCTACGAGCAGTACTTC
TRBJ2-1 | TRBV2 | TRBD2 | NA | CASNRLARSSYNEQFF | TGTGCCAGCAACCGACTAGCGAGAAGCTCCTACAATGAGCAGTTCTTC